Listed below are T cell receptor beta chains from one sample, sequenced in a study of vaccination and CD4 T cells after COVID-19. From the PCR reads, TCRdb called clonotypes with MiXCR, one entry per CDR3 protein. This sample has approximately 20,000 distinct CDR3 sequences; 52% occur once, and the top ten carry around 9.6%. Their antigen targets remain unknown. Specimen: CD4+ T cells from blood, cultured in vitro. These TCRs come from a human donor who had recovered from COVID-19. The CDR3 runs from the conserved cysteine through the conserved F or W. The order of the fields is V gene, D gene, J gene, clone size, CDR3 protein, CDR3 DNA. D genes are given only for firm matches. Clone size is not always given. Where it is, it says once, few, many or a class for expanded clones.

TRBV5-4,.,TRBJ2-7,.,CASSLEKNRVNEQYF,TGTGCCAGCAGCTTGGAAAAAAACAGGGTGAACGAGCAGTACTTC
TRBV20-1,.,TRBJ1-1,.,CSARGVENTEAFF,TGCAGTGCTAGAGGGGTGGAGAACACTGAAGCTTTCTTT
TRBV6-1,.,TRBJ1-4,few,CASRNERGGGREKLFF,TGTGCCAGCAGGAATGAAAGGGGAGGGGGTCGAGAAAAACTGTTTTTT
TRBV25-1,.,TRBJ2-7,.,CASSPRQDSYEQYF,TGTGCCAGCTCTCCTCGACAGGATTCTTACGAGCAGTACTTC
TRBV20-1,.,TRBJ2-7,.,CSARGVAGATGEQYF,TGCAGTGCTAGAGGGGTCGCAGGGGCCACGGGGGAGCAGTACTTC
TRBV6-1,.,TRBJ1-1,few,CASSMTVMNTEAFF,TGTGCCAGCAGTATGACAGTCATGAACACTGAAGCTTTCTTT
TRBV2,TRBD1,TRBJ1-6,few,CASSLQGAGNSPLHF,TGTGCCAGCAGTCTACAGGGGGCGGGGAATTCACCCCTCCACTTT
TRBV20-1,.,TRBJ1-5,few,CSARGLLNSNQPQHF,TGCAGTGCTAGAGGATTGCTAAATAGCAATCAGCCCCAGCATTTT
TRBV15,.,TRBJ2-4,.,CATSSTGKAKNIQYF,TGTGCCACCAGCAGTACAGGAAAAGCCAAAAACATTCAGTACTTC
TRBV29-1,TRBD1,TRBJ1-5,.,CSVELRDRDGPSRNQPQHF,TGCAGCGTTGAACTCCGGGACAGGGATGGGCCCTCTAGGAATCAGCCCCAGCATTTT
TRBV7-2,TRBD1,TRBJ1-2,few,CASSLAQGAPYGYTF,TGTGCCAGCAGCTTAGCTCAGGGGGCACCCTATGGCTACACCTTC
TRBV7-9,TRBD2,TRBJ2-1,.,CASSFGAGGFNEQFF,TGTGCCAGCAGCTTCGGAGCGGGGGGCTTCAATGAGCAGTTCTTC
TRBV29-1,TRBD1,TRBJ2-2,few,CSVRTGSLTGELFF,TGCAGCGTCAGGACAGGGAGTCTTACCGGGGAGCTGTTTTTT
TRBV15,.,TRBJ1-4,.,CATSRNEPRNEKLFF,TGTGCCACCAGCAGAAACGAACCGAGGAATGAAAAACTGTTTTTT
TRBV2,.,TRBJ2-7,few,CATADIAGPYEQYF,TGTGCGACAGCAGATATCGCGGGACCCTACGAGCAGTACTTC
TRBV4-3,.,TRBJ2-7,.,CASSKWNSYEQYF,TGCGCCAGCAGCAAGTGGAACTCCTACGAGCAGTACTTC
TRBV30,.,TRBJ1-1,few,CAWSVTGAEGTEAFF,TGTGCCTGGAGTGTTACGGGGGCGGAAGGCACTGAAGCTTTCTTT
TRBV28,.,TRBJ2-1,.,CASQTGSSYNEQFF,TGTGCCAGCCAGACAGGAAGCTCCTACAATGAGCAGTTCTTC
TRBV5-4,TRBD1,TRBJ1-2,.,CASSLKTGTYGYTF,TGTGCCAGCAGCTTGAAGACAGGGACCTATGGCTACACCTTC
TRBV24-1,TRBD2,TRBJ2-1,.,CATSDPGLAGGQREFF,TGTGCCACCAGTGACCCGGGACTAGCGGGGGGGCAGAGGGAGTTCTTC
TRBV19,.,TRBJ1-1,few,CASKGIQANTEAFF,TGTGCCAGTAAAGGTATCCAGGCGAACACTGAAGCTTTCTTT
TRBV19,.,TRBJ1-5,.,CASSIWGQGSNQPQHF,TGTGCCAGTAGTATATGGGGGCAGGGGAGCAATCAGCCCCAGCATTTT
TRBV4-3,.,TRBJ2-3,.,CASSQDPINTDTQYF,TGCGCTAGCAGCCAAGATCCGATCAACACAGATACGCAGTATTTT
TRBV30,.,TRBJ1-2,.,CAWRPILGRLYGYTF,TGTGCCTGGAGGCCAATACTCGGCAGGCTCTATGGCTACACCTTC
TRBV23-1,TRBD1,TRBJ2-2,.,CASSSTGGKNTGELFF,TGCGCCAGCAGTTCTACAGGGGGCAAGAACACCGGGGAGCTGTTTTTT
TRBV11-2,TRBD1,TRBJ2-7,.,CASSLVSTGGYEQYF,TGTGCCAGCAGCTTAGTTAGTACAGGGGGTTACGAGCAGTACTTC
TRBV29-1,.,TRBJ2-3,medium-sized,CSGSRDTQYF,TGCAGCGGCTCTCGCGATACGCAGTATTTT
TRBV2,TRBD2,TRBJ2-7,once,CASSGPGTSGGAAGYEQYF,TGTGCCAGCAGTGGACCCGGGACTAGCGGGGGGGCGGCCGGGTACGAGCAGTACTTC
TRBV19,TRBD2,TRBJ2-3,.,CASSISGGGDTQYF,TGTGCCAGTAGTATCAGCGGGGGGGGTGATACGCAGTATTTT
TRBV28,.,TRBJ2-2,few,CASKASAGLNTGELFF,TGTGCCAGTAAGGCTAGCGCAGGCTTGAACACCGGGGAGCTGTTTTTT
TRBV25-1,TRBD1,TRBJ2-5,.,CASSEMGQGSKETQYF,TGTGCCAGCAGTGAAATGGGACAGGGGTCTAAAGAGACCCAGTACTTC
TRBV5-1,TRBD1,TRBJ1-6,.,CASSLDRSNSPLHF,TGCGCCAGCAGCCTGGACAGGAGTAATTCACCCCTCCACTTT
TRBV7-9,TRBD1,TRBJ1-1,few,CASSSAGGTEAFF,TGTGCCAGCAGCTCCGCAGGGGGCACTGAAGCTTTCTTT
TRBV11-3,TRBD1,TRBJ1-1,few,CASSFTGGVTEAFF,TGTGCCAGCAGCTTTACAGGGGGCGTCACTGAAGCTTTCTTT
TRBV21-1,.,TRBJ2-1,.,CASSNTGQGFRNEQFF,TGTGCCAGCAGCAATACCGGACAGGGCTTCCGCAATGAGCAGTTCTTC
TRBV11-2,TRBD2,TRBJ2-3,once,CASSPRRSGGVDTQYF,TGTGCCAGCAGCCCGCGACGTAGCGGGGGTGTGGATACGCAGTATTTT
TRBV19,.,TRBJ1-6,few,CASGAVDSRYNSPLHF,TGTGCCAGCGGCGCTGTAGACAGTCGCTATAATTCACCCCTCCACTTT